Listed below are T cell receptor beta chains from one sample, sequenced in a study of blood T cell repertoires in COVID-19. Sequenced by immunoSEQ multiplex PCR; TCRdb stores in-frame clones only, minus some. The sample consists of 400,000 to 550,000 clones, approximately 90% of them appearing once. Source material: peripheral blood. These receptors were taken from a woman aged 25 to 45 with acute or convalescent COVID-19. CDR3s include the opening cysteine and the closing phenylalanine or tryptophan. D genes are given only for firm matches. Where a row states a size, it is once, few, many or the class of an expanded clone; other rows omit it.

V	D	J	size	DNA	CDR3
TRBV5-5	TRBD2	TRBJ2-3	NA	TGTGCCAGCAGCGTGGCGCTCAGCGGGGGCCCCCAGTATTTT	CASSVALSGGPQYF
TRBV7-9	NA	TRBJ2-7	NA	TGTGCCAGCAGCCCGAAGGACAGTGATTACTCCTACGAGCAGTACTTC	CASSPKDSDYSYEQYF
TRBV7-2	TRBD2	TRBJ2-1	NA	TGTGCCAGCAGCCGGTACCCGACTAGCGAGGACTACAATGAGCAGTTCTTC	CASSRYPTSEDYNEQFF
TRBV3-1/TRBV3-2	NA	TRBJ1-1	NA	TGTGCCAGCACCGAACAAGTGAACACTGAAGCTTTCTTT	CASTEQVNTEAFF
TRBV6-1	NA	TRBJ1-1	NA	TGTGCCAGCAGTGAAGCACGGTTTAACACTGAAGCTTTCTTT	CASSEARFNTEAFF
TRBV25-1	TRBD1	TRBJ1-2	once	TGTGCCAGCAGTGAAGTGGGGCATGTGACAGGGGGCAGCTATGGCTACACCTTC	CASSEVGHVTGGSYGYTF
TRBV18	NA	TRBJ1-1	NA	TGTGCCAGCTCACTTCGACAGAACACTGAAGCTTTCTTT	CASSLRQNTEAFF
TRBV4-1	TRBD1	TRBJ1-1	NA	TGCGCCAGCCGACAGGGTGGAGAAGCTTTCTTT	CASRQGGEAFF
TRBV24-1	TRBD2	TRBJ2-1	NA	TGTGCCACCAGTGACCGCGGACTAGCGGGGGACAATGAGCAGTTCTTC	CATSDRGLAGDNEQFF
TRBV18	NA	TRBJ1-3	NA	TGTGCCAGCTCACCACCTCAAAGCAACACCATATATTTT	CASSPPQSNTIYF
TRBV20-1	TRBD1	TRBJ2-1	NA	TGCAGTGCTAGGTTCGACAGGGCGAGGTTCTTC	CSARFDRARFF
TRBV5-1	TRBD1	TRBJ2-5	NA	TGCGCCAGCAGCTTCCGTGGACAGGGAGACCAAGAGACCCAGTACTTC	CASSFRGQGDQETQYF
TRBV4-1	NA	TRBJ2-7	NA	TGCGCCAGCAGCAGAACGGCGGGCGGGGTAATATTACGCGAGCAGTACTTC	CASSRTAGGVILREQYF
TRBV4-1	NA	TRBJ2-1	NA	TGCGCCAGCAGACCTAGACAGTTGAGCTCCTACAATGAGCAGTTCTTC	CASRPRQLSSYNEQFF
TRBV7-9	TRBD1	TRBJ1-4	NA	TGTGCCAGCAGCTCAGGGGGACGGCTTGGTGAAAAACTGTTTTTT	CASSSGGRLGEKLFF
TRBV6-6	TRBD1	TRBJ2-7	NA	TGTGCCAGCAGACTGGACAGGGGTGGTGGCGAGCAGTACTTC	CASRLDRGGGEQYF
TRBV19	TRBD2	TRBJ2-5	NA	TGTGCCAGTAGCCCGGGGGGACCGAAGGTACAGACCCAGTACTTC	CASSPGGPKVQTQYF
TRBV6-5	NA	TRBJ1-1	NA	TGTGCCAGCTTGGGCCGAACTGAAGCTTTCTTT	CASLGRTEAFF
TRBV21-1	NA	TRBJ1-5	few	TGTGCCAGCAGCAACTTATCCCTTGGGACAGGCGGGTATAGCAATCAGCCCCAGCATTTT	CASSNLSLGTGGYSNQPQHF
TRBV11-1	TRBD2	TRBJ2-3	NA	TGTGCCAGCAGCGCTAGCGGGGGGGGCACAGATACGCAGTATTTT	CASSASGGGTDTQYF
TRBV7-2	TRBD2	TRBJ2-3	NA	TGTGCCAGCAGCTCCGTTCGCGGGGGGGCAAGAGATACGCAGTATTTT	CASSSVRGGARDTQYF
TRBV6-6	TRBD2	TRBJ2-5	few	TGTGCCAGCAGTTTGGGACTAGCGGGGGTAGAGACCCAGTACTTC	CASSLGLAGVETQYF
TRBV27	TRBD1	TRBJ1-4	NA	TGTGCCAGCAGTATAGACAGGGGGCATGAAAAACTGTTTTTT	CASSIDRGHEKLFF
TRBV5-8	NA	TRBJ2-7	NA	TGTGCCAGCAGGCAATGGACAGCCTCCTACGAGCAGTACTTC	CASRQWTASYEQYF
TRBV5-1	TRBD1	TRBJ1-2	NA	TGCGCCAGCAGCCCGGGACAGTCCTATGGCTACACCTTC	CASSPGQSYGYTF
TRBV7-9	TRBD1	TRBJ2-2	NA	TGTGCCAGCAGCCGACTCAAGACAGGGGGCAACACCGGGGAGCTGTTTTTT	CASSRLKTGGNTGELFF
TRBV5-1	TRBD1	TRBJ2-3	NA	TGCGCCAGCAGCTTCACAGGGGGCTACACAGATACGCAGTATTTT	CASSFTGGYTDTQYF
TRBV2	TRBD1	TRBJ2-1	once	TGTGCCAGCAGGGGACAGGGCCTCAATGAGCAGTTCTTC	CASRGQGLNEQFF
TRBV29-1	NA	TRBJ1-5	NA	TGCAGCGTTGTATCGGGTGTTGGCAATCAGCCCCAGCATTTT	CSVVSGVGNQPQHF
TRBV5-1	NA	TRBJ1-1	NA	TGCGCCAGCAGCTTGGACGGGATTTGGGCTTTCTTT	CASSLDGIWAFF
TRBV7-3	NA	TRBJ2-3	NA	TGTGCCAGCAGCTTAAGCGGGACAGATACGCAGTATTTT	CASSLSGTDTQYF
TRBV6-5	TRBD1	TRBJ1-5	NA	TGTGCCAGCAGCCTCGACAGGGTTGCGCCCCAGCATTTT	CASSLDRVAPQHF
TRBV7-2	TRBD2	TRBJ2-5	NA	TGTGCCAGCAGCCTGGGACTAGCGGGGAGGGGAGAGACCCAGTACTTC	CASSLGLAGRGETQYF
TRBV19	TRBD1	TRBJ2-3	NA	TGTGCCAGTAGTATTCCCCTCCGGGACAGGGGCACAGATACGCAGTATTTT	CASSIPLRDRGTDTQYF
TRBV18	TRBD1	TRBJ2-5	NA	TGTGCCAGCTCACCAGGGACAGCAAGGGAGACCCAGTACTTC	CASSPGTARETQYF
TRBV11-2	NA	TRBJ1-1	NA	TGTGCCAGCAGCTCACCACCAGACACTGAAGCTTTCTTT	CASSSPPDTEAFF
TRBV2	NA	TRBJ1-5	NA	TGTGCCAGCCACCAGGACGGGATCGCTTCTCAGCCCCAGCATTTT	CASHQDGIASQPQHF
TRBV3-1/TRBV3-2	TRBD2	TRBJ2-3	NA	TGTGCCAGCAGCCTCTTTGGGTTTGGGGGGGACACAGATACGCAGTATTTT	CASSLFGFGGDTDTQYF
TRBV5-1	TRBD1	TRBJ1-6	NA	TGCGCCAGCAGCTTGATGACAGGGGAGAATTCACCCCTCCACTTT	CASSLMTGENSPLHF
TRBV11-2	NA	TRBJ2-3	NA	TGTGCCAGCAGCTTAGGGGAGGTCACAGATACGCAGTATTTT	CASSLGEVTDTQYF
TRBV30	TRBD1	TRBJ1-3	NA	TGTGCCTGGAGTGCGGACAGGGTCTCTGGAAACACCATATATTTT	CAWSADRVSGNTIYF
TRBV27	NA	TRBJ1-1	NA	TGTGCCAGCTTGAAACAGGGTCGAACTGAAGCTTTCTTT	CASLKQGRTEAFF
TRBV5-3	NA	TRBJ1-1	few	TGTGCCAGAAGCTTGTCCCGGTCCAGGCCCTATGAAGCTTTCTTT	CARSLSRSRPYEAFF
TRBV9	TRBD1	TRBJ2-1	NA	TGTGCCAGCAGCGTATGGGGGACAGGGGACAATGAGCAGTTCTTC	CASSVWGTGDNEQFF
TRBV11-2	NA	TRBJ2-7	NA	TGTGCCAGCACCCTCGAAGAGGAATACGAGCAGTACTTC	CASTLEEEYEQYF
TRBV9	NA	TRBJ1-1	NA	TGTGCCAGCAGCGTGGAAACAGGGTTGAACACTGAAGCTTTCTTT	CASSVETGLNTEAFF